Listed below are T cell receptor beta chains from one sample, sequenced in a study of cytomegalovirus exposure and HLA in healthy donors. Assay used: immunoSEQ multiplex PCR; TCRdb lists only in-frame clones, some missing. The sample shows roughly 110,000 clones, roughly 77% of them seen only once. The sample taken for sequencing was PBMCs. These receptors came from a middle-aged man in good health and CMV-seronegative. CDR3s include the opening cysteine and the closing phenylalanine or tryptophan. The D gene is left open where the match is weak. The size of a clone is reported for some rows only, either as once, few or many, or as a class for expanded clones.

d_call: TRBD2
j_call: TRBJ2-7
v_call: TRBV9
clone_size: NA
cdr3_length: 15
cdr3_nt: TGTGCCAGCAGCCCTTCGGGGGGACCCTTCTACGAGCAGTACTTC
cdr3_aa: CASSPSGGPFYEQYF

d_call: NA
j_call: TRBJ1-5
v_call: TRBV9
clone_size: few
cdr3_length: 13
cdr3_nt: TGTGCCATCGGTCCTAAAAGATATCAGCCCCAGCATTTT
cdr3_aa: CAIGPKRYQPQHF

d_call: TRBD1
j_call: TRBJ2-3
v_call: TRBV2
clone_size: NA
cdr3_length: 16
cdr3_nt: TGTGCCAGCGGGCCAGGGGGAGCTCCTAGCACAGATACGCAGTATTTT
cdr3_aa: CASGPGGAPSTDTQYF

d_call: NA
j_call: TRBJ2-7
v_call: TRBV5-1
clone_size: NA
cdr3_length: 13
cdr3_nt: TGCGCCAGCAGCTTAGGCAGCGCCTACGAGCAGTACTTC
cdr3_aa: CASSLGSAYEQYF

d_call: TRBD1
j_call: TRBJ1-1
v_call: TRBV19
clone_size: few
cdr3_length: 14
cdr3_nt: TGTGCCAGTAGTACTTTCAGAGGGGGCCCTGAAGCTTTCTTT
cdr3_aa: CASSTFRGGPEAFF

d_call: TRBD2
j_call: TRBJ2-3
v_call: TRBV5-1
clone_size: NA
cdr3_length: 18
cdr3_nt: TGCGCCAGCAGCTTGGCTTTAGCGGGGGGGCTATCAACAGATACGCAGTATTTT
cdr3_aa: CASSLALAGGLSTDTQYF

d_call: TRBD2
j_call: TRBJ2-1
v_call: TRBV5-1
clone_size: NA
cdr3_length: 15
cdr3_nt: TGCGCCAGCAGTTCGGCGGGGGGGCCGAATAATGAGCAGTTCTTC
cdr3_aa: CASSSAGGPNNEQFF

d_call: NA
j_call: TRBJ1-1
v_call: TRBV2
clone_size: once
cdr3_length: 14
cdr3_nt: TGTGCCAGCAGGTACCAGGGGCCGCGGGCTGAAGCTTTCTTT
cdr3_aa: CASRYQGPRAEAFF

d_call: TRBD1
j_call: TRBJ1-2
v_call: TRBV5-1
clone_size: NA
cdr3_length: 18
cdr3_nt: TGCGCCAGCTCTCGTACCGGGACAGGGGGAGTTAGGAACTATGGCTACACCTTC
cdr3_aa: CASSRTGTGGVRNYGYTF

d_call: TRBD1
j_call: TRBJ1-2
v_call: TRBV25-1
clone_size: NA
cdr3_length: 15
cdr3_nt: TGTGCCAGCAGTGAGCCGGGACAGGGGATGGATGGCTACACCTTC
cdr3_aa: CASSEPGQGMDGYTF

d_call: TRBD2
j_call: TRBJ2-5
v_call: TRBV5-1
clone_size: NA
cdr3_length: 14
cdr3_nt: TGCGCCAGCAGCCCAGGACTAGATTTGGGGACCCAGTACTTC
cdr3_aa: CASSPGLDLGTQYF

d_call: TRBD1
j_call: TRBJ2-7
v_call: TRBV7-2
clone_size: NA
cdr3_length: 15
cdr3_nt: TGTGCCAGCAGCTTTATGGGAGACAGGGACTACGAGCAGTACTTC
cdr3_aa: CASSFMGDRDYEQYF

d_call: TRBD2
j_call: TRBJ2-3
v_call: TRBV6-1
clone_size: NA
cdr3_length: 17
cdr3_nt: TGTGCCAGCAGTGTGAACGAACTAGCGGGGGGCACAGATACGCAGTATTTT
cdr3_aa: CASSVNELAGGTDTQYF

d_call: NA
j_call: TRBJ2-2
v_call: TRBV18
clone_size: NA
cdr3_length: 14
cdr3_nt: TGTGCCAGCTCTCGAGGACAGAACACCGGGGAGCTGTTTTTT
cdr3_aa: CASSRGQNTGELFF

d_call: TRBD2
j_call: TRBJ2-7
v_call: TRBV5-1
clone_size: once
cdr3_length: 16
cdr3_nt: TGCGCCAGCAGCTGGGGGGGAGGGACTGCGAGCTACGAGCAGTACTTC
cdr3_aa: CASSWGGGTASYEQYF

d_call: TRBD1
j_call: TRBJ2-7
v_call: TRBV2
clone_size: NA
cdr3_length: 15
cdr3_nt: TGTGCCACCACTGTGGACAGGGGTCACTCCTACGAGCAGTACTTC
cdr3_aa: CATTVDRGHSYEQYF

d_call: NA
j_call: TRBJ2-7
v_call: TRBV5-4
clone_size: NA
cdr3_length: 14
cdr3_nt: TGTGCCAGCAGCGCGAAGCGCGGTCCGGACGAGCAGTACTTC
cdr3_aa: CASSAKRGPDEQYF

d_call: TRBD1
j_call: TRBJ2-7
v_call: TRBV7-9
clone_size: NA
cdr3_length: 15
cdr3_nt: TGTGCCAGCAGTCGGGACAGGGGATACTCCTACGAGCAGTACTTC
cdr3_aa: CASSRDRGYSYEQYF

d_call: NA
j_call: TRBJ1-1
v_call: TRBV5-6
clone_size: NA
cdr3_length: 15
cdr3_nt: TGTGCCAGCAGCAGCTTTGGACAAGAGAACACTGAAGCTTTCTTT
cdr3_aa: CASSSFGQENTEAFF

d_call: TRBD2
j_call: TRBJ2-1
v_call: TRBV19
clone_size: NA
cdr3_length: 14
cdr3_nt: TGTGCCAGTAGTAGCGGGGGGGGACTCAATGAGCAGTTCTTC
cdr3_aa: CASSSGGGLNEQFF

d_call: NA
j_call: TRBJ2-6
v_call: TRBV18
clone_size: few
cdr3_length: 18
cdr3_nt: TGTGCCAGCTCACCTCTTGGACTGACGGCGGGGGGGGCCAACGTCCTGACTTTC
cdr3_aa: CASSPLGLTAGGANVLTF

d_call: TRBD2
j_call: TRBJ2-1
v_call: TRBV2
clone_size: NA
cdr3_length: 16
cdr3_nt: TGTGCCAGCAGTGACCCGGCGGGGGGGAACTACAATGAGCAGTTCTTC
cdr3_aa: CASSDPAGGNYNEQFF

d_call: NA
j_call: TRBJ2-3
v_call: TRBV1
clone_size: NA
cdr3_length: 16
cdr3_nt: TGCACCAGCCCCAAGGCGGGACAGCTATTCACAGATACGCAGTATTTT
cdr3_aa: CTSPKAGQLFTDTQYF

d_call: NA
j_call: TRBJ2-5
v_call: TRBV19
clone_size: few
cdr3_length: 15
cdr3_nt: TGTGCCAGTACCATGGCCACAGGGACTACCGAGACCCAGTACTTC
cdr3_aa: CASTMATGTTETQYF

d_call: NA
j_call: TRBJ2-1
v_call: TRBV5-4
clone_size: once
cdr3_length: 15
cdr3_nt: TGTGCCAGCAGCGCGGGACGGGAATATTACAATGAGCAGTTCTTC
cdr3_aa: CASSAGREYYNEQFF

d_call: TRBD1
j_call: TRBJ1-4
v_call: TRBV5-6
clone_size: NA
cdr3_length: 15
cdr3_nt: TGTGCCAGCAGTAGACCGGGACAGGGGGATGAAAAACTGTTTTTT
cdr3_aa: CASSRPGQGDEKLFF

d_call: TRBD1
j_call: TRBJ2-1
v_call: TRBV7-2
clone_size: NA
cdr3_length: 15
cdr3_nt: TGTGCCAGCAGCCGCACTTCCGGGACAGGGGATGAGCAGTTCTTC
cdr3_aa: CASSRTSGTGDEQFF

d_call: TRBD1
j_call: TRBJ2-5
v_call: TRBV2
clone_size: NA
cdr3_length: 13
cdr3_nt: TGTGCCAGCAGTGAGGACAGGGGAGAGACCCAGTACTTC
cdr3_aa: CASSEDRGETQYF

d_call: NA
j_call: TRBJ2-7
v_call: TRBV27
clone_size: once
cdr3_length: 16
cdr3_nt: TGTGCCAGCAGTTTATCAAAGGGGGTTAGCTCCTACGAGCAGTACTTC
cdr3_aa: CASSLSKGVSSYEQYF

d_call: NA
j_call: TRBJ1-5
v_call: TRBV23-1
clone_size: NA
cdr3_length: 15
cdr3_nt: TGCGCCAGCAGTCAAAGGTCAGGAAGCAATCAGCCCCAGCATTTT
cdr3_aa: CASSQRSGSNQPQHF

d_call: TRBD1
j_call: TRBJ2-7
v_call: TRBV5-1
clone_size: NA
cdr3_length: 16
cdr3_nt: TGCGCCAGCAGCCCAAGCCGAGGGACAGGGTCCCACGAGCAGTACTTC
cdr3_aa: CASSPSRGTGSHEQYF

d_call: TRBD1
j_call: TRBJ1-2
v_call: TRBV6-1
clone_size: NA
cdr3_length: 15
cdr3_nt: TGTGCCAGCATCCCTCGGACAGGGAGGTCCTATGGCTACACCTTC
cdr3_aa: CASIPRTGRSYGYTF

d_call: NA
j_call: TRBJ1-2
v_call: TRBV5-4
clone_size: NA
cdr3_length: 17
cdr3_nt: TGTGCCAGCAGCGCCTCCCTAGAAGGGGCGCGGATCTATGGCTACACCTTC
cdr3_aa: CASSASLEGARIYGYTF

d_call: NA
j_call: TRBJ2-4
v_call: TRBV7-6
clone_size: NA
cdr3_length: 14
cdr3_nt: TGTGCCAGCAGCTTAGGGGCCTTAGAAAACATTCAGTACTTC
cdr3_aa: CASSLGALENIQYF

d_call: TRBD2
j_call: TRBJ2-1
v_call: TRBV6-4
clone_size: NA
cdr3_length: 14
cdr3_nt: TGTGCCAGCAGTGAAGCGGGGGGGTCCAATGAGCAGTTCTTC
cdr3_aa: CASSEAGGSNEQFF

d_call: TRBD2
j_call: TRBJ2-1
v_call: TRBV11-2
clone_size: NA
cdr3_length: 14
cdr3_nt: TGTGCCAGCAGCTCCCAGCGGGGGGGCCTTGAGCAGTTCTTC
cdr3_aa: CASSSQRGGLEQFF

d_call: TRBD2
j_call: TRBJ2-3
v_call: TRBV2
clone_size: once
cdr3_length: 17
cdr3_nt: TGTGCCAGCAGTGAAGAGGAAGCGGGGGGGCGGGGGGATACGCAGTATTTT
cdr3_aa: CASSEEEAGGRGDTQYF

d_call: NA
j_call: TRBJ2-2
v_call: TRBV5-1
clone_size: NA
cdr3_length: 14
cdr3_nt: TGCGCCAGCAGCTTCGGACAGAACACCGGGGAGCTGTTTTTT
cdr3_aa: CASSFGQNTGELFF

d_call: NA
j_call: TRBJ2-3
v_call: TRBV2
clone_size: NA
cdr3_length: 15
cdr3_nt: TGTGCCAGCAGTCCCCGGACTTACGACACAGATACGCAGTATTTT
cdr3_aa: CASSPRTYDTDTQYF

d_call: NA
j_call: TRBJ2-1
v_call: TRBV5-1
clone_size: once
cdr3_length: 15
cdr3_nt: TGCGCCAGTACGCCCACCGGGACGGGGGTCAATGAGCAGTTCTTC
cdr3_aa: CASTPTGTGVNEQFF

d_call: TRBD2
j_call: TRBJ2-1
v_call: TRBV2
clone_size: once
cdr3_length: 15
cdr3_nt: TGTGCCAGCAGTGAATTCGGGACTAGCGGGCATGAGCAGTTCTTC
cdr3_aa: CASSEFGTSGHEQFF

d_call: NA
j_call: TRBJ1-3
v_call: TRBV5-6
clone_size: few
cdr3_length: 13
cdr3_nt: TGTGCCAGCGGAGCGGGGGGCGCGTACACCATATATTTT
cdr3_aa: CASGAGGAYTIYF

d_call: TRBD2
j_call: TRBJ2-5
v_call: TRBV5-1
clone_size: NA
cdr3_length: 16
cdr3_nt: TGCGCCAGCAGCCCGAGACTAGCGGGGGGATCCGAGACCCAGTACTTC
cdr3_aa: CASSPRLAGGSETQYF

d_call: TRBD1
j_call: TRBJ2-7
v_call: TRBV27
clone_size: few
cdr3_length: 13
cdr3_nt: TGTGCCAGCAGGGCGGGACAGGGTTACGAGCAGTACTTC
cdr3_aa: CASRAGQGYEQYF

d_call: NA
j_call: TRBJ1-6
v_call: TRBV6-6
clone_size: NA
cdr3_length: 14
cdr3_nt: TGTGCCAGCAGTGATACTAAATCGAATTCACCCCTCCACTTT
cdr3_aa: CASSDTKSNSPLHF

d_call: NA
j_call: TRBJ2-1
v_call: TRBV7-2
clone_size: few
cdr3_length: 14
cdr3_nt: TGTGCCAGCAGCTTTGGGAGCGCGCGGGGTGAGCAGTTCTTC
cdr3_aa: CASSFGSARGEQFF